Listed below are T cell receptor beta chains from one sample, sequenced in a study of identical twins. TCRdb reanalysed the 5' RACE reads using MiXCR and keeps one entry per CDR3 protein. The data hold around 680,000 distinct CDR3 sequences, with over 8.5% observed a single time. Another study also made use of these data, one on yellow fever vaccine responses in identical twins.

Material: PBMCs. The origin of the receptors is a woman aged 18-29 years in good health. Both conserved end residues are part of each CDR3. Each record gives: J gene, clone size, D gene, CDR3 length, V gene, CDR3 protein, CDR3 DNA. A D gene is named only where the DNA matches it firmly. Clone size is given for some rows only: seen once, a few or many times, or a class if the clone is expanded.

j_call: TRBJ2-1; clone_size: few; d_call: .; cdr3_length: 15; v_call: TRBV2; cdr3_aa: CASSGPSDSGNEQFF; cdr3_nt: TGTGCCAGCAGTGGCCCCTCGGACAGTGGGAATGAGCAGTTCTTC
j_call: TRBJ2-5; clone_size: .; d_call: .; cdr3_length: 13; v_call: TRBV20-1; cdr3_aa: CSAPGSGTETQYF; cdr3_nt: TGCAGTGCCCCCGGATCAGGGACGGAGACCCAGTACTTC
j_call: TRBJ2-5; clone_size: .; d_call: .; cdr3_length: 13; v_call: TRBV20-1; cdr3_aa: CSARAGLQETQYF; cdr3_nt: TGCAGTGCTAGAGCGGGGCTTCAGGAGACCCAGTACTTC
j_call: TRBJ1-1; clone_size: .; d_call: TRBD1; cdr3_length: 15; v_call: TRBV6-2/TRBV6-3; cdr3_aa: CASRSPGTGETEAFF; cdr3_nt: TGTGCCAGCAGATCCCCAGGGACAGGGGAAACTGAAGCTTTCTTT
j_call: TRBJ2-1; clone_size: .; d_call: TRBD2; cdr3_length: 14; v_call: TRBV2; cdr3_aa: CASATSGGQYKQFF; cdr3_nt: TGTGCCAGCGCGACTAGCGGGGGACAATATAAACAGTTCTTC
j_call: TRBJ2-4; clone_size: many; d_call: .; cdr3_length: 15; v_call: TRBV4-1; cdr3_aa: CASSISPEGKNIQYF; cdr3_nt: TGCGCCAGCAGCATCTCCCCGGAAGGCAAAAACATTCAGTACTTC
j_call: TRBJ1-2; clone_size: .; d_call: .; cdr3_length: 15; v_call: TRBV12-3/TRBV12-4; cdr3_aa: CASSLDSPPNYGYTF; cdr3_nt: TGTGCCAGCAGTTTGGACAGTCCACCTAACTATGGCTACACCTTC
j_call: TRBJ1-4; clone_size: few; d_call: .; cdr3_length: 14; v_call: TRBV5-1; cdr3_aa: CASQPGATNEKLFF; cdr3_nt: TGCGCCAGCCAACCCGGGGCAACTAATGAAAAACTGTTTTTT
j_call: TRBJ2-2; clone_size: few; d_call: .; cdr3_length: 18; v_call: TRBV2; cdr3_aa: CAISFDSYLAANTGELFF; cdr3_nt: TGTGCCATCAGTTTCGACTCTTATCTCGCGGCGAACACCGGGGAGCTGTTTTTT
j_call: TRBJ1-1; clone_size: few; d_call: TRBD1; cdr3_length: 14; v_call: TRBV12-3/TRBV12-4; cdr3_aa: CASSLTGGLTEAFF; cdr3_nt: TGTGCCAGCAGCCTGACAGGGGGGCTCACTGAAGCTTTCTTT
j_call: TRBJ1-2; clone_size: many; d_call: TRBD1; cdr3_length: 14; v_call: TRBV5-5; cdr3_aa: CASSSPGTDYGYTF; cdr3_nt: TGTGCCAGCAGCAGCCCCGGGACAGACTATGGCTACACCTTC
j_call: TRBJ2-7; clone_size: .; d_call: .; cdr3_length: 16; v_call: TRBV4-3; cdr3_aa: CASSQEIQGGSYEQYF; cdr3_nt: TGCGCCAGCAGCCAAGAGATCCAGGGGGGGTCCTACGAGCAGTACTTC
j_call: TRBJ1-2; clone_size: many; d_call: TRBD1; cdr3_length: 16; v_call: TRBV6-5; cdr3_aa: CASSYSRTGGNYGYTF; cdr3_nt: TGTGCCAGCAGTTACTCGAGGACAGGGGGTAACTATGGCTACACCTTC
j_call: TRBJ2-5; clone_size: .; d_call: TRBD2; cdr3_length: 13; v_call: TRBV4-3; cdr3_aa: CASSQDRGEAQYF; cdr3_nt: TGCGCCAGCAGCCAAGACCGGGGGGAGGCCCAGTACTTC
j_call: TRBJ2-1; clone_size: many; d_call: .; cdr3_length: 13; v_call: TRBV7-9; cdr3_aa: CASRPSSYNEQFF; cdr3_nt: TGTGCCAGCAGACCGAGCTCCTACAATGAGCAGTTCTTC
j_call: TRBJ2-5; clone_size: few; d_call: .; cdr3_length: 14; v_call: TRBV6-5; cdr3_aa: CASSYSKGGETQYF; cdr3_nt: TGTGCCAGCAGTTACTCGAAGGGCGGAGAGACCCAGTACTTC
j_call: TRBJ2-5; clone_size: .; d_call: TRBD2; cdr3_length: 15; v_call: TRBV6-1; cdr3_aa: CASIGLAGGPETQYF; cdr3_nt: TGTGCCAGCATCGGACTAGCGGGAGGGCCCGAGACCCAGTACTTC
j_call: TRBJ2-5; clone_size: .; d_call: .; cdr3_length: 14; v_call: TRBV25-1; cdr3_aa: CASSSRGAPETQYF; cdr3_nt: TGTGCCAGCAGTTCCCGAGGGGCCCCAGAGACCCAGTACTTC
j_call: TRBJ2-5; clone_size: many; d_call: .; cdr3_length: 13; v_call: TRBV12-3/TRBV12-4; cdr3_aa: CASSLYHQETQYF; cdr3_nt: TGTGCCAGCAGTTTATACCACCAAGAGACCCAGTACTTC
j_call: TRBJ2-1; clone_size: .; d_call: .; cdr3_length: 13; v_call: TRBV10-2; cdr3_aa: CASSATLGNEQFF; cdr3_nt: TGCGCCAGCAGCGCGACCCTGGGGAATGAGCAGTTCTTC